A selection of T cell receptor beta chains follows, all from one sample in a study of blood T cell repertoires in COVID-19. Measured with immunoSEQ multiplex PCR; TCRdb has only the in-frame clones, and not every one. The table includes about 160,000 clones, roughly four fifths detected once. Sequenced input: peripheral blood. The receptors come from a woman older than 75 with acute or convalescent COVID-19. CDR3s include the opening cysteine and the closing phenylalanine or tryptophan. The D gene is left open where the match is weak. Not every row has a clone size; where given, it reads once, few, many or a size class.

V gene: TRBV10-3
D gene: TRBD2
clone size: .
J gene: TRBJ2-5
CDR3 DNA: TGTGCCATCAGTGAGACCCGGGGGGGTTACCAAGAGACCCAGTACTTC
CDR3 protein: CAISETRGGYQETQYF

V gene: TRBV4-1
D gene: TRBD1
clone size: .
J gene: TRBJ1-2
CDR3 DNA: TGCGCCAGCAGCCAAGTAACAGGGGGCGCAGATGGCTACACCTTC
CDR3 protein: CASSQVTGGADGYTF

V gene: TRBV19
D gene: TRBD1
clone size: .
J gene: TRBJ1-1
CDR3 DNA: TGTGCCAGTAGTAAGGTGGACAGGCGGAACACTGAAGCTTTCTTT
CDR3 protein: CASSKVDRRNTEAFF

V gene: TRBV29-1
D gene: TRBD1
clone size: .
J gene: TRBJ2-6
CDR3 DNA: TGCAGCGTTACAGGGGCTGGGGCCAACGTCCTGACTTTC
CDR3 protein: CSVTGAGANVLTF

V gene: TRBV2
D gene: .
clone size: .
J gene: TRBJ1-1
CDR3 DNA: TGTGCCAGCAGTGAAGGGGCGTTCCCGATGAACACTGAAGCTTTCTTT
CDR3 protein: CASSEGAFPMNTEAFF

V gene: TRBV11-3
D gene: .
clone size: .
J gene: TRBJ1-1
CDR3 DNA: TGTGCCAGCAGCTTAGAACAGGGCACTGAAGCTTTCTTT
CDR3 protein: CASSLEQGTEAFF

V gene: TRBV6-6
D gene: .
clone size: few
J gene: TRBJ1-1
CDR3 DNA: TGTGCCAGCAGTCGGGCCCCGGCGGGGGGGACTGAAGCTTTCTTT
CDR3 protein: CASSRAPAGGTEAFF

V gene: TRBV19
D gene: .
clone size: .
J gene: TRBJ1-1
CDR3 DNA: TGTGCCAGTAGTATAGATCTCGTACAGATGAACACTGAAGCTTTCTTT
CDR3 protein: CASSIDLVQMNTEAFF

V gene: TRBV28
D gene: .
clone size: .
J gene: TRBJ2-7
CDR3 DNA: TGTGCCAGCATGAGATCTCCCTACGAGCAGTACTTC
CDR3 protein: CASMRSPYEQYF

V gene: TRBV11-2
D gene: .
clone size: .
J gene: TRBJ2-1
CDR3 DNA: TGTGGCAGCTCCTCCTTGATTAGCTCCTACAATGAGCAGTTCTTC
CDR3 protein: CGSSSLISSYNEQFF

V gene: TRBV27
D gene: .
clone size: .
J gene: TRBJ1-2
CDR3 DNA: TGTGCCAGCAGTTCGGATATCAGGGGTGCCTATGGCTACACCTTC
CDR3 protein: CASSSDIRGAYGYTF

V gene: TRBV10-2
D gene: .
clone size: .
J gene: TRBJ2-7
CDR3 DNA: TGCGCCAGCAGTGATAATCAGGGAACCTACGAGCAGTACTTC
CDR3 protein: CASSDNQGTYEQYF

V gene: TRBV6-5
D gene: TRBD1
clone size: .
J gene: TRBJ1-5
CDR3 DNA: TGTGCCAGCAGTCCACAGGGGTTTTATCAGCCCCAGCATTTT
CDR3 protein: CASSPQGFYQPQHF

V gene: TRBV5-1
D gene: .
clone size: .
J gene: TRBJ1-5
CDR3 DNA: TGCGCCAGCAGCTTTGGGGGGAGTCAGCCCCAGCATTTT
CDR3 protein: CASSFGGSQPQHF

V gene: TRBV5-4
D gene: .
clone size: few
J gene: TRBJ2-7
CDR3 DNA: TGTGCCAGCAGCCTATTCACTGCCGAGCAGTACTTC
CDR3 protein: CASSLFTAEQYF

V gene: TRBV6-5
D gene: .
clone size: .
J gene: TRBJ1-2
CDR3 DNA: TGTGCCAGCACCCGAGACAGGACGTATGGCTACACCTTC
CDR3 protein: CASTRDRTYGYTF

V gene: TRBV27
D gene: .
clone size: .
J gene: TRBJ2-1
CDR3 DNA: TGTGCCAGCAGTCCCCCGGGTCTCGGGCAGTTCTTC
CDR3 protein: CASSPPGLGQFF

V gene: TRBV7-8
D gene: .
clone size: .
J gene: TRBJ1-5
CDR3 DNA: TGTGCCAGCCAGATACAGGGTCTGGGGAATCCCCCCCAGCATTTT
CDR3 protein: CASQIQGLGNPPQHF

V gene: TRBV11-2
D gene: .
clone size: .
J gene: TRBJ2-7
CDR3 DNA: TGTGCCAGCAGCTTAAGCAGGGGTCTGTCCTACGAGCAGTACTTC
CDR3 protein: CASSLSRGLSYEQYF

V gene: TRBV19
D gene: .
clone size: .
J gene: TRBJ1-5
CDR3 DNA: TGTGCCAGTAGATCGGAGAGCAATCAGCCCCAGCATTTT
CDR3 protein: CASRSESNQPQHF

V gene: TRBV7-2
D gene: .
clone size: .
J gene: TRBJ1-1
CDR3 DNA: TGTGCCAGCAGCTCTTCTAGAGGCACTGAAGCTTTCTTT
CDR3 protein: CASSSSRGTEAFF

V gene: TRBV5-1
D gene: .
clone size: .
J gene: TRBJ1-2
CDR3 DNA: TGCGCCAGCAGCTTGGTACAGGCTAGTACCCATGGCTACACCTTC
CDR3 protein: CASSLVQASTHGYTF

V gene: TRBV7-6
D gene: TRBD2
clone size: .
J gene: TRBJ2-3
CDR3 DNA: TGTGCCAGCAGCTTAGTTTTAGGACTAGCGGGAGGAGATACGCAGTATTTT
CDR3 protein: CASSLVLGLAGGDTQYF

V gene: TRBV3-1/TRBV3-2
D gene: TRBD2
clone size: .
J gene: TRBJ2-1
CDR3 DNA: TGTGCCAGCAGCCAAGTACGGCGGGAGGGGGTGTTCTTC
CDR3 protein: CASSQVRREGVFF

V gene: TRBV6-6
D gene: .
clone size: .
J gene: TRBJ2-1
CDR3 DNA: TGTGCCAGCAGTTTCCTACAGGGTACTGAGCAGTTCTTC
CDR3 protein: CASSFLQGTEQFF

V gene: TRBV4-3
D gene: TRBD2
clone size: .
J gene: TRBJ2-1
CDR3 DNA: TGCGCCAGCAGCCAGGACGGGAGGGCCGGTTATGAGCAGTTCTTC
CDR3 protein: CASSQDGRAGYEQFF

V gene: TRBV19
D gene: .
clone size: .
J gene: TRBJ2-4
CDR3 DNA: TGTGCCAGTAGTACGTTTCTAGCCAAAAACATTCAGTACTTC
CDR3 protein: CASSTFLAKNIQYF

V gene: TRBV25-1
D gene: .
clone size: once
J gene: TRBJ2-1
CDR3 DNA: TGTGCCAGCAGTGGGGGGACTTCGTCCTACAATGAGCAGTTCTTC
CDR3 protein: CASSGGTSSYNEQFF

V gene: TRBV5-6
D gene: .
clone size: .
J gene: TRBJ2-5
CDR3 DNA: TGTGCCAGCAGCTTTCAGGGGCAAGAGACCCAGTACTTC
CDR3 protein: CASSFQGQETQYF

V gene: TRBV4-1
D gene: TRBD2
clone size: .
J gene: TRBJ2-3
CDR3 DNA: TGCGCCAGCAGCCAAGATGCTAGCGGGAGCACAGATACGCAGTATTTT
CDR3 protein: CASSQDASGSTDTQYF

V gene: TRBV5-6
D gene: TRBD1
clone size: once
J gene: TRBJ2-7
CDR3 DNA: TGTGCCAGCAGCTTGGCTTTCGGGACAGGGACATACGAGCAGTACTTC
CDR3 protein: CASSLAFGTGTYEQYF

V gene: TRBV11-2
D gene: TRBD1
clone size: .
J gene: TRBJ1-5
CDR3 DNA: TGTGCCAGCAGCCCGGGGACAGGGGATATTAATCAGCCCCAGCATTTT
CDR3 protein: CASSPGTGDINQPQHF

V gene: TRBV12-5
D gene: TRBD1
clone size: .
J gene: TRBJ1-5
CDR3 DNA: TGTGCTAGTGCTCTTCGGGACAGCCCCAATCAGCCCCAGCATTTT
CDR3 protein: CASALRDSPNQPQHF

V gene: TRBV5-1
D gene: .
clone size: .
J gene: TRBJ2-7
CDR3 DNA: TGCGCCAGCAGCTCCCAGGGTCAGACCCACGAGCAGTACTTC
CDR3 protein: CASSSQGQTHEQYF

V gene: TRBV10-3
D gene: TRBD2
clone size: .
J gene: TRBJ2-1
CDR3 DNA: TGTGCCATCGGGGCTAGCGGGAACTCCTACAATGAGCAGTTCTTC
CDR3 protein: CAIGASGNSYNEQFF

V gene: TRBV2
D gene: TRBD2
clone size: .
J gene: TRBJ2-7
CDR3 DNA: TGTGCCAGCAGTGCGCTAGCGGTACGTTACGAGCAGTACTTC
CDR3 protein: CASSALAVRYEQYF

V gene: TRBV6-5
D gene: .
clone size: .
J gene: TRBJ2-7
CDR3 DNA: TGTGCCAGCAGTTACACTCCCGGGTCCTACGAGCAGTACTTC
CDR3 protein: CASSYTPGSYEQYF

V gene: TRBV24-1
D gene: TRBD1
clone size: .
J gene: TRBJ2-2
CDR3 DNA: TGTGCCACCAGCTCCGGACAGGGCGGCACCGGGGAGCTGTTTTTT
CDR3 protein: CATSSGQGGTGELFF

V gene: TRBV12-3/TRBV12-4
D gene: .
clone size: .
J gene: TRBJ1-4
CDR3 DNA: TGTGCCAGCAGTTTAAGAGGGTGGGAAAAACTGTTTTTT
CDR3 protein: CASSLRGWEKLFF

V gene: TRBV30
D gene: TRBD1
clone size: .
J gene: TRBJ2-7
CDR3 DNA: TGTGCCTGGAGTGGGGACAGGGCCTACGAGCAGTACTTC
CDR3 protein: CAWSGDRAYEQYF

V gene: TRBV5-6
D gene: TRBD1
clone size: many
J gene: TRBJ1-2
CDR3 DNA: TGTGCCAGCAGCCCCGGACAGGCCCTCTATGGCTACACCTTC
CDR3 protein: CASSPGQALYGYTF

V gene: TRBV29-1
D gene: TRBD1
clone size: few
J gene: TRBJ2-7
CDR3 DNA: TGCAGCGTTGGTAGGCAGGGGGTCTACGAGCAGTACTTC
CDR3 protein: CSVGRQGVYEQYF

V gene: TRBV18
D gene: .
clone size: .
J gene: TRBJ1-3
CDR3 DNA: TGTGCCAGCTCACCAATGACAACAGGGAACTCTGGAAACACCATATATTTT
CDR3 protein: CASSPMTTGNSGNTIYF

V gene: TRBV30
D gene: TRBD2
clone size: .
J gene: TRBJ2-1
CDR3 DNA: TGTGCCTGGACCTTCCTCGGGAGGGAGAATGAGCAGTTCTTC
CDR3 protein: CAWTFLGRENEQFF

V gene: TRBV9
D gene: .
clone size: .
J gene: TRBJ2-3
CDR3 DNA: TGTGCCAGCAGCGTAGGAGGGTCCTACACAGATACGCAGTATTTT
CDR3 protein: CASSVGGSYTDTQYF

V gene: TRBV11-2
D gene: .
clone size: .
J gene: TRBJ2-5
CDR3 DNA: TGTGCCAGCAGCTTAGGGAGCACAGGGTTGGAGACCCAGTACTTC
CDR3 protein: CASSLGSTGLETQYF

V gene: TRBV2
D gene: TRBD2
clone size: .
J gene: TRBJ2-1
CDR3 DNA: TGTGCCAGCAGGGAGGGACTAGCGAACTACAATGAGCAGTTCTTC
CDR3 protein: CASREGLANYNEQFF

V gene: TRBV2
D gene: .
clone size: .
J gene: TRBJ1-1
CDR3 DNA: TGTGCCAGCAGTGAAGCAGGGCAGGGGAGTGAAGCTTTCTTT
CDR3 protein: CASSEAGQGSEAFF

V gene: TRBV7-2
D gene: .
clone size: .
J gene: TRBJ2-7
CDR3 DNA: TGTGCCAGCGGCTCGGGAAGAGGGAACGAGCAGTACTTC
CDR3 protein: CASGSGRGNEQYF

V gene: TRBV3-1/TRBV3-2
D gene: .
clone size: .
J gene: TRBJ2-7
CDR3 DNA: TGTGCCAGCAGCCAAGATTATACAACTAACGAGCAGTACTTC
CDR3 protein: CASSQDYTTNEQYF

V gene: TRBV1
D gene: .
clone size: few
J gene: TRBJ2-3
CDR3 DNA: TGCACCAGCAGCCAAGGGACTAGCGGGCGGATTGGGGATACGCAGTATTTT
CDR3 protein: CTSSQGTSGRIGDTQYF